The text below deals with one T cell receptor (beta chain). This clonotype occurred a few times. Its antigen specificity is not known. Per-nucleotide qualities are absent, and no much larger clonotype sits a single base away. The sample belongs to a study of T-cell reconstitution after alpha-beta-depleted transplantation in children (dated by TCRdb to about 2016). Regarding the study in general: Using TCR repertoire profiling, the study quantitatively followed how T-cell immune reconstitution unfolded in children after TCRalphabeta/CD19-depleted allogeneic hematopoietic cell transplantation. The research as a whole found: Over the following months the frequencies of hyperexpanded clones went down, and after one year T-cell counts and TCRbeta diversity were mostly credited to newly produced T cells. In some patients, high TCRbeta diversity at day 60 was attributed to recipient T cells and intrathymic progenitors that had survived conditioning. The apparently early alphabetaT-cell count recovery about two months after transplant was reportedly dependent on only several hundred rapidly expanded clones derived from non-depleted graft cells.

The library was generated by PCR. Sequencing relied on an Illumina HiSeq 2500. TCR library preparation used molecular barcoding, with unique molecular identifiers applied to normalize quantification of the TCRbeta repertoire. TCRdb handled the public reads itself, with Q25 trimming in fastp and clone calling in MiXCR, and kept productive beta chains. Entries are consolidated by CDR3 protein sequence, retaining the most common genes and DNA. This sample gives over 450,000 distinct CDR3 sequences in total; 8% to 11% of them show up just once. The ten largest make up just over 2% of the sample. The sample's treatment or condition, from its label and the paper: allogeneic hematopoietic cell transplantation with graft depleted of TCRalphabeta T cells and CD19 B cells. The transplant recipients were children given TCRalphabeta/CD19-depleted allogeneic hematopoietic cell grafts. In the germline V gene (reference sequence), CDR1 corresponds to LGHDT and CDR2 to YNNKEL. Unmatched junction bases come to 11, with V trimmed by 3 bases and J by 7 bases. From its cysteine to its phenylalanine, the CDR3 spans 17 amino acids. The read is trimmed to its CDR3 DNA, 51 bases read in frame from base 1.

The source is a child aged 2-15 years with inherited bone marrow failure, due to receive a stem cell transplant. Material: PBMCs, obtained before TCRalphabeta/CD19-depleted stem cell transplant. The chain joins TRBV3-1 to TRBJ2-1; TRBD2 matches 11 bases in the middle. The nucleotide sequence is TGTGCCAGCAGCCACCCCTTAGCGGGAGGGGTTTGGAATGAGCAGTTCTTC. It translates as CASSHPLAGGVWNEQFF.